This TCR beta chain came from a study of regulatory T cells in long-lasting Graves disease. Study-level background: Over 5 years on antithyroid drugs plus positive TSH receptor antibodies marked Graves' disease as persistent.

Described time point: persistent/refractory GD, antithyroid drugs over 5 years with positive TRAb. Researchers made the TCR library from RNA that was extracted from PBMCs. At least ten counts were recorded for this clonotype. V lost 6 bases and J lost 1; bases outside the gene matches: 8. Germline V gene sequence: CDR1 MNHNS, CDR2 SASEGT. The CDR3 sequence is 15 residues long. Arm-PCR of CDR3 regions and iRepertoire HTBI primers were used to build TCR beta libraries. TCRdb itself ran the multiplex PCR reads through MiXCR, one entry per CDR3 protein. This table has around 500,000 distinct CDR3 sequences, under 25% appearing once.

This clonotype was obtained from a female donor with Graves disease. The rearrangement links TRBV6-1 to TRBJ1-1; 7 nucleotides match TRBD1. Sample: peripheral blood mononuclear cells (PBMCs), taken when the disease was refractory, from a patient treated with antithyroid drugs. The CDR3 region has the DNA TGTGCCAGCAGCCCACGAGGGGGCCAGAACACTGAAGCTTTCTTT. Translated: CASSPRGGQNTEAFF.